This is a list of T cell receptor beta chains from one sample in a study of T cell changes during pregnancy in multiple sclerosis. Profiled with immunoSEQ multiplex PCR; TCRdb holds only in-frame clones, not every one. The profile shows approximately 80,000 clones, approximately 93% of them singletons. The sample was peripheral blood, taken in the second trimester of pregnancy. The origin of the receptors is a female donor in good health, enrolled as a control in a pregnancy study. Each CDR3 is given with its conserved first and last residue. The D gene is left open where the match is weak. A clone size is listed for some rows: how often the clone was seen (once, few, many), or a class if it is expanded.

abundance: NA
v_gene: TRBV6-1
d_gene: TRBD1
j_gene: TRBJ2-3
CDR3aa: CASSPWTGGTDTQYF
CDR3nt: TGTGCCAGCAGTCCCTGGACAGGGGGCACAGATACGCAGTATTTT

abundance: NA
v_gene: TRBV15
d_gene: NA
j_gene: TRBJ2-7
CDR3aa: CATSSDRYYEQYF
CDR3nt: TGTGCCACCAGCAGTGACAGGTACTACGAGCAGTACTTC

abundance: NA
v_gene: TRBV18
d_gene: NA
j_gene: TRBJ2-3
CDR3aa: CASSPIYSTDTQYF
CDR3nt: TGTGCCAGCTCACCAATCTACAGCACAGATACGCAGTATTTT

abundance: NA
v_gene: TRBV5-4
d_gene: TRBD2
j_gene: TRBJ2-1
CDR3aa: CASSFLAGYNEQFF
CDR3nt: TGTGCCAGCAGTTTTCTAGCGGGATACAATGAGCAGTTCTTC

abundance: NA
v_gene: TRBV7-9
d_gene: TRBD1
j_gene: TRBJ1-4
CDR3aa: CASSSEDDRQGWGEKLFF
CDR3nt: TGTGCCAGCAGCTCCGAGGACGATCGACAGGGGTGGGGTGAAAAACTGTTTTTT

abundance: NA
v_gene: TRBV10-3
d_gene: TRBD1
j_gene: TRBJ2-2
CDR3aa: CATGGGRTGELFF
CDR3nt: TGTGCCACAGGGGGCGGGCGCACCGGGGAGCTGTTTTTT

abundance: NA
v_gene: TRBV19
d_gene: NA
j_gene: TRBJ1-5
CDR3aa: CASSTDWGNQPQHF
CDR3nt: TGTGCCAGTAGTACGGACTGGGGCAATCAGCCCCAGCATTTT

abundance: NA
v_gene: TRBV7-2
d_gene: NA
j_gene: TRBJ1-5
CDR3aa: CASSLGVREGQPQHF
CDR3nt: TGTGCCAGCAGCTTAGGGGTCAGGGAAGGTCAGCCCCAGCATTTT

abundance: NA
v_gene: TRBV7-9
d_gene: TRBD1
j_gene: TRBJ2-1
CDR3aa: CASSLGDRGSVEQFF
CDR3nt: TGTGCCAGCAGCCTAGGGGACAGGGGATCGGTTGAGCAGTTCTTC

abundance: NA
v_gene: TRBV28
d_gene: NA
j_gene: TRBJ2-7
CDR3aa: CASSVTGIWDSYEQYF
CDR3nt: TGTGCCAGCAGTGTAACAGGGATTTGGGACTCCTACGAGCAGTACTTC

abundance: NA
v_gene: TRBV19
d_gene: TRBD1
j_gene: TRBJ1-1
CDR3aa: CASSNTGTGGGTEAFF
CDR3nt: TGTGCCAGTAGCAATACCGGGACAGGGGGCGGCACTGAAGCTTTCTTT

abundance: NA
v_gene: TRBV27
d_gene: TRBD2
j_gene: TRBJ2-7
CDR3aa: CASSNSGGEQYF
CDR3nt: TGTGCCAGCAGTAATAGCGGGGGCGAGCAGTACTTC

abundance: NA
v_gene: TRBV5-1
d_gene: NA
j_gene: TRBJ2-7
CDR3aa: CASSLGQSAYEQYF
CDR3nt: TGCGCCAGCAGCTTGGGACAGTCAGCCTACGAGCAGTACTTC

abundance: once
v_gene: TRBV28
d_gene: NA
j_gene: TRBJ2-3
CDR3aa: CASSLYRGTGTDTQYF
CDR3nt: TGTGCCAGCAGTTTATACCGCGGGACAGGCACAGATACGCAGTATTTT

abundance: NA
v_gene: TRBV5-5
d_gene: TRBD2
j_gene: TRBJ2-1
CDR3aa: CASSWRLAGVNEQFF
CDR3nt: TGTGCCAGCAGCTGGAGACTAGCGGGAGTCAATGAGCAGTTCTTC

abundance: NA
v_gene: TRBV7-2
d_gene: NA
j_gene: TRBJ1-1
CDR3aa: CASSFRGMNTEAFF
CDR3nt: TGTGCCAGCAGCTTCCGGGGGATGAACACTGAAGCTTTCTTT

abundance: NA
v_gene: TRBV28
d_gene: NA
j_gene: TRBJ2-1
CDR3aa: CASSLLSGSSYNEQFF
CDR3nt: TGTGCCAGCAGTTTATTGAGCGGTAGCTCCTACAATGAGCAGTTCTTC

abundance: NA
v_gene: TRBV27
d_gene: NA
j_gene: TRBJ2-2
CDR3aa: CASSSLTTSTGELFF
CDR3nt: TGTGCCAGCAGTTCCCTTACCACTAGCACCGGGGAGCTGTTTTTT

abundance: NA
v_gene: TRBV4-2
d_gene: TRBD1
j_gene: TRBJ2-1
CDR3aa: CASSQEDRGNEQFF
CDR3nt: TGTGCCAGCAGCCAAGAAGACAGGGGCAATGAGCAGTTCTTC

abundance: NA
v_gene: TRBV29-1
d_gene: NA
j_gene: TRBJ2-4
CDR3aa: CSAEAGAKNIQYF
CDR3nt: TGCAGCGCAGAAGCGGGAGCCAAAAACATTCAGTACTTC

abundance: NA
v_gene: TRBV7-9
d_gene: NA
j_gene: TRBJ1-4
CDR3aa: CASSRRGGEKLFF
CDR3nt: TGTGCCAGCAGCAGACGGGGGGGTGAAAAACTGTTTTTT

abundance: NA
v_gene: TRBV19
d_gene: NA
j_gene: TRBJ1-1
CDR3aa: CASSMGEGTEAFF
CDR3nt: TGTGCCAGTAGTATGGGGGAGGGCACTGAAGCTTTCTTT

abundance: NA
v_gene: TRBV5-6
d_gene: TRBD2
j_gene: TRBJ2-7
CDR3aa: CASRIAGSYEQYF
CDR3nt: TGTGCCAGCAGGATAGCGGGATCCTACGAGCAGTACTTC

abundance: NA
v_gene: TRBV6-1
d_gene: TRBD2
j_gene: TRBJ2-7
CDR3aa: CASSALAGGLDEQYF
CDR3nt: TGTGCCAGCAGTGCGTTAGCGGGAGGGTTGGACGAGCAGTACTTC

abundance: NA
v_gene: TRBV6-5
d_gene: NA
j_gene: TRBJ2-1
CDR3aa: CASSPFRGHNEQFF
CDR3nt: TGTGCCAGCAGCCCCTTCCGAGGGCACAATGAGCAGTTCTTC

abundance: NA
v_gene: TRBV6-1
d_gene: TRBD1
j_gene: TRBJ2-3
CDR3aa: CASSETTGGADTQYF
CDR3nt: TGTGCCAGCAGTGAGACAACAGGGGGCGCAGATACGCAGTATTTT

abundance: NA
v_gene: TRBV29-1
d_gene: NA
j_gene: TRBJ2-3
CDR3aa: CSVGSVSYSTDTQYF
CDR3nt: TGCAGCGTTGGGAGCGTGTCCTATAGCACAGATACGCAGTATTTT

abundance: NA
v_gene: TRBV2
d_gene: TRBD2
j_gene: TRBJ2-1
CDR3aa: CASSGLAGGGFNEQFF
CDR3nt: TGTGCCAGCAGTGGTTTAGCGGGAGGGGGGTTTAATGAGCAGTTCTTC

abundance: NA
v_gene: TRBV2
d_gene: NA
j_gene: TRBJ2-7
CDR3aa: CASRRERAYEQYF
CDR3nt: TGTGCCAGCAGGAGGGAAAGGGCCTACGAGCAGTACTTC

abundance: once
v_gene: TRBV6-4
d_gene: TRBD2
j_gene: TRBJ2-7
CDR3aa: CASRCLAASYEQYF
CDR3nt: TGTGCCAGCAGGTGCCTAGCGGCGTCCTACGAGCAGTACTTC

abundance: NA
v_gene: TRBV14
d_gene: TRBD2
j_gene: TRBJ2-1
CDR3aa: CASSQEGTTSEQFF
CDR3nt: TGTGCCAGCAGCCAAGAGGGGACTACATCTGAGCAGTTCTTC

abundance: NA
v_gene: TRBV19
d_gene: TRBD2
j_gene: TRBJ2-1
CDR3aa: CASSSPGGPRNEQFF
CDR3nt: TGTGCCAGTAGTAGTCCGGGAGGGCCTAGGAATGAGCAGTTCTTC

abundance: NA
v_gene: TRBV13
d_gene: NA
j_gene: TRBJ2-4
CDR3aa: CASSRGKVKNIQYF
CDR3nt: TGTGCCAGCAGCCGGGGGAAGGTCAAAAACATTCAGTACTTC

abundance: NA
v_gene: TRBV2
d_gene: NA
j_gene: TRBJ1-1
CDR3aa: CASSEYSTMNTEAFF
CDR3nt: TGTGCCAGCAGTGAGTACAGTACAATGAACACTGAAGCTTTCTTT

abundance: NA
v_gene: TRBV6-1
d_gene: NA
j_gene: TRBJ2-1
CDR3aa: CASSEVVADRNEQFF
CDR3nt: TGTGCCAGCAGTGAAGTGGTAGCGGACCGCAATGAGCAGTTCTTC

abundance: NA
v_gene: TRBV2
d_gene: TRBD1
j_gene: TRBJ1-1
CDR3aa: CASRVDRGGRVNTEAFF
CDR3nt: TGTGCCAGCAGAGTGGACAGGGGCGGCCGGGTAAACACTGAAGCTTTCTTT

abundance: NA
v_gene: TRBV5-1
d_gene: NA
j_gene: TRBJ2-2
CDR3aa: CASSLAQMNTGELFF
CDR3nt: TGCGCCAGCAGCTTAGCGCAGATGAACACCGGGGAGCTGTTTTTT

abundance: NA
v_gene: TRBV19
d_gene: TRBD1
j_gene: TRBJ2-7
CDR3aa: CASSGKRDRGGYEQYF
CDR3nt: TGTGCCAGTAGCGGAAAAAGGGACAGGGGAGGGTACGAGCAGTACTTC

abundance: NA
v_gene: TRBV25-1
d_gene: NA
j_gene: TRBJ2-1
CDR3aa: CASSGPGGTEQFF
CDR3nt: TGTGCCAGCAGTGGACCAGGGGGGACCGAGCAGTTCTTC